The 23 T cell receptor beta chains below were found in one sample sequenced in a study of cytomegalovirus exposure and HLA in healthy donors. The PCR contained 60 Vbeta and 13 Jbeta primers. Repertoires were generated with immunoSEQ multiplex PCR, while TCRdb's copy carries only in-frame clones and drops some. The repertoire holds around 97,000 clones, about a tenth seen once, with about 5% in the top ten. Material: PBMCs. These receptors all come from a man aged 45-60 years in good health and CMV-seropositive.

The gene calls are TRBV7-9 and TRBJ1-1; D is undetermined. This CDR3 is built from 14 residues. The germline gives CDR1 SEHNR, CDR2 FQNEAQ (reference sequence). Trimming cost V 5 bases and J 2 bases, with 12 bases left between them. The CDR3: CASSHTGSNTEAFF. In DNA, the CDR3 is TGTGCCAGCAGCCATACCGGGAGCAACACTGAAGCTTTCTTT.

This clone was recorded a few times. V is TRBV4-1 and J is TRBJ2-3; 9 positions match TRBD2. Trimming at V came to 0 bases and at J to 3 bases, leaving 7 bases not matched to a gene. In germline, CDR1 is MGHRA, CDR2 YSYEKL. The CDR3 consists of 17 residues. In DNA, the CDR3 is TGCGCCAGCAGCCAAGATCCCCCAGCGGGAGGAACAGATACGCAGTATTTT. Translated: CASSQDPPAGGTDTQYF.

CDR3 sequence: CASSTPGGKLFF. The CDR3, as DNA: TGTGCCAGCAGTACACCGGGAGGGAAACTGTTTTTT. The chain is built from TRBV28 and TRBJ1-4; D is unclear. This CDR3 has 12 residues. Germline CDR1 MDHEN, CDR2 SYDVKM. Trimming removed 5 bases at V and 11 bases at J, with 12 bases between.

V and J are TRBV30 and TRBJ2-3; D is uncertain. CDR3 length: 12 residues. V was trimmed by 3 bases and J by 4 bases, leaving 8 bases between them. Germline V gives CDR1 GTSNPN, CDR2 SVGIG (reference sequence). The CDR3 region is CAWRRLADTQYF. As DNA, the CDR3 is TGTGCCTGGAGGCGGTTGGCAGATACGCAGTATTTT.

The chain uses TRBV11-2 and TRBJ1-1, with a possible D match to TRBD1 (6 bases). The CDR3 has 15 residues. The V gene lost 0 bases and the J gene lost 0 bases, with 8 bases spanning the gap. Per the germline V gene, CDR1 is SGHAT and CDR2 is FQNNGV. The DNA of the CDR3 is TGTGCCAGCAGCTTAGATCGGGACATGAACACTGAAGCTTTCTTT. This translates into CASSLDRDMNTEAFF.

DNA of the CDR3: TGTGCCAGCAGCTTCAACGACAGGGGTGACTACGAGCAGTACTTC. This translates into CASSFNDRGDYEQYF. This chain connects TRBV7-9 to TRBJ2-7; 8 bases match TRBD1. The CDR3 has 15 amino acids. CDR1 and CDR2 from the germline V gene are SEHNR and FQNEAQ (reference sequence). With V trimmed by 3 bases and J by 3 bases, 7 bases remained unmatched.

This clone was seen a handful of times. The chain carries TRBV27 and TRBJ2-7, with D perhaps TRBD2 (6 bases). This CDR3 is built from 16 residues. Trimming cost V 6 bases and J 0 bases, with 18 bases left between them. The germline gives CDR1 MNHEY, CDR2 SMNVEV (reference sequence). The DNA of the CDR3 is TGTGCCAGCAGCTCCCTGGAGGCGGGGAGCTCCTACGAGCAGTACTTC. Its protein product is CASSSLEAGSSYEQYF.

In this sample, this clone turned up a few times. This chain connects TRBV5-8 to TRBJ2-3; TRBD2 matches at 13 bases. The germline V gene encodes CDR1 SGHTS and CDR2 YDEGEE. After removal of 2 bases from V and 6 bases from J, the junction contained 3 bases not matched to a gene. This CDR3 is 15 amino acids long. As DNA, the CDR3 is TGTGCCAGCAGCTTCGGGACTAGCGGGACCGATACGCAGTATTTT. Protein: CASSFGTSGTDTQYF.

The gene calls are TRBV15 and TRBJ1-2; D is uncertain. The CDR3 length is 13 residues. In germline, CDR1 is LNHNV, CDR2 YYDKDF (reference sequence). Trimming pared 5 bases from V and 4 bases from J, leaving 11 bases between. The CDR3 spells CATSEGSSYGYTF. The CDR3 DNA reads TGTGCCACCAGCGAAGGGAGCAGCTATGGCTACACCTTC.

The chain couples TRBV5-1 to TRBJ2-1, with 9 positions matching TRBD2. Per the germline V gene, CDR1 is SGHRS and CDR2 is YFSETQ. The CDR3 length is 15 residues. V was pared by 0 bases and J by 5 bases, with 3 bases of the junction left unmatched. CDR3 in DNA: TGCGCCAGCAGCTTGGCCGGGACTAGCAACAATGAGCAGTTCTTC. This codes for CASSLAGTSNNEQFF.

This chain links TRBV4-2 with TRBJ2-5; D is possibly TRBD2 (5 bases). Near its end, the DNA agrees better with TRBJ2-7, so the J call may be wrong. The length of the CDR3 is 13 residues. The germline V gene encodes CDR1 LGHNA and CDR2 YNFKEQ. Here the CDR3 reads CASSQERFYEQYF. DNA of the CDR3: TGTGCCAGCAGCCAGGAGCGGTTCTACGAGCAGTACTTC.

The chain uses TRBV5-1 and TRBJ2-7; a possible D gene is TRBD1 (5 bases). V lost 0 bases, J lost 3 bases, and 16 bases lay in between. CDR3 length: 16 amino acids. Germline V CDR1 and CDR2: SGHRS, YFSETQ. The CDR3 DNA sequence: TGCGCCAGCAGCTTGGCCGATGTCCAGGGAATCTACGAGCAGTACTTC. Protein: CASSLADVQGIYEQYF.

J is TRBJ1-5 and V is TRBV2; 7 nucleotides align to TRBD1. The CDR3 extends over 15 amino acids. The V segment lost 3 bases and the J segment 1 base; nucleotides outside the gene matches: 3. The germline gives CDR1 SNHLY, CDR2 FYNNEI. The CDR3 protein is CASSENRGSNQPQHF. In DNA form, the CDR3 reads TGTGCCAGCAGTGAGAACAGGGGAAGCAATCAGCCCCAGCATTTT.

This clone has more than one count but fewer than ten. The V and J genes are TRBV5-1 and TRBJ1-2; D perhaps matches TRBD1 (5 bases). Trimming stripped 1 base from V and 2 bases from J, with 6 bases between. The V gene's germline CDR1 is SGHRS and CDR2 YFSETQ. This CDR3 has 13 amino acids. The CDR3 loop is CASSLQGNYGYTF. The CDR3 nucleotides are TGCGCCAGCAGCTTGCAGGGAAACTATGGCTACACCTTC.

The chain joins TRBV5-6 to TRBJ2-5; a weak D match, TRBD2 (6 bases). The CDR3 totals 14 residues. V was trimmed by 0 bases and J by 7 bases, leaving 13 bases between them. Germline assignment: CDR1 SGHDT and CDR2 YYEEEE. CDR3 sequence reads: CASSLGTVGGTQYF. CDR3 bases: TGTGCCAGCAGCTTGGGTACAGTGGGGGGGACCCAGTACTTC.

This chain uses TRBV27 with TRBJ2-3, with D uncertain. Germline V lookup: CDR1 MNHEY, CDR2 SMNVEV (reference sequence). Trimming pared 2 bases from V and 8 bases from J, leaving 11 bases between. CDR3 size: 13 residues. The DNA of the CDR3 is TGTGCCAGCAGTTTAATGAGTGAGGCTACGCAGTATTTT. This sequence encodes CASSLMSEATQYF.

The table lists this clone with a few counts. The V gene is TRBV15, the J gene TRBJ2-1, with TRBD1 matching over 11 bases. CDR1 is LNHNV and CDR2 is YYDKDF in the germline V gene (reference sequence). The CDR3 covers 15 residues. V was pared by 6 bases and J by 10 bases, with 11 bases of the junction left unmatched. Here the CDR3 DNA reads TGTGCCACCAGTACGGGGGACAGGGGGGAAGACGAGCAGTTCTTC. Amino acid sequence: CATSTGDRGEDEQFF.

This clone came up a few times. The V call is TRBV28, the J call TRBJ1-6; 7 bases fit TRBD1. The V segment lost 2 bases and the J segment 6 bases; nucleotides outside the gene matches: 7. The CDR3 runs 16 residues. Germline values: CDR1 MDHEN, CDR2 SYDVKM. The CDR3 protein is CASSLPQGPGNSPLHF. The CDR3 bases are TGTGCCAGCAGTTTACCACAGGGGCCGGGTAATTCACCCCTCCACTTT.

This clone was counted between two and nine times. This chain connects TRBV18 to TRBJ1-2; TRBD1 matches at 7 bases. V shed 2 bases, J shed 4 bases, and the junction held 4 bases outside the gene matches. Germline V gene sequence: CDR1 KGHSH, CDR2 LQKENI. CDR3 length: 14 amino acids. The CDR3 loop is CASSPEGQSYGYTF. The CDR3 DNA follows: TGTGCCAGCTCACCAGAGGGACAGAGCTATGGCTACACCTTC.

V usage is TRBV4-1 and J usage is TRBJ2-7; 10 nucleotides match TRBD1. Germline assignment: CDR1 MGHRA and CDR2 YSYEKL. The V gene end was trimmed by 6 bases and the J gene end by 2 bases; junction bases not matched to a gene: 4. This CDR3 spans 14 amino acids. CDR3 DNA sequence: TGCGCCAGCAGTCCCGGGACAGGGGCCTACGAGCAGTACTTC. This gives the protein CASSPGTGAYEQYF.

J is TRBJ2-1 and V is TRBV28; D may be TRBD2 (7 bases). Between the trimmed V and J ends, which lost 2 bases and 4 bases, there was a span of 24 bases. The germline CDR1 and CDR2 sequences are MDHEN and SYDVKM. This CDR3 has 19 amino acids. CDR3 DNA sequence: TGTGCCAGCAGTTTAATAGGGTTGGGGGGCGGGAGTTTATACAATGAGCAGTTCTTC. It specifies CASSLIGLGGGSLYNEQFF.

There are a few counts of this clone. CDR3 in DNA: TGTGCCACCTGGACAGACTCCTACGAGCAGTACTTC. Translated: CATWTDSYEQYF. The V gene is TRBV28, the J gene TRBJ2-7, with D tentatively TRBD1 (6 bases). The CDR3 is 12 residues long. Germline CDR1 is MDHEN and CDR2 is SYDVKM. V was clipped by 10 bases and J by 0 bases, with 10 bases between them.

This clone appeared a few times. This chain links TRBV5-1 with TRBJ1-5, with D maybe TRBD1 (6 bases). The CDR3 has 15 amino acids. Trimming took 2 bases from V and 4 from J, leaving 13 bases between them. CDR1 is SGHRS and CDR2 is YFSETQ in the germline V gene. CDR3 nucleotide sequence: TGCGCCAGCAGCTTCTCAGGGGACCCAAATCAGCCCCAGCATTTT. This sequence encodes CASSFSGDPNQPQHF. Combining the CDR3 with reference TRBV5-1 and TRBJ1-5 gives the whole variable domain KAGVTQTPRYLIKTRGQQVTLSCSPISGHRSVSWYQQTPGQGLQFLFEYFSETQRNKGNFPGRFSGRQFSNSRSEMNVSTLELGDSALYLCASSFSGDPNQPQHFGDGTRLSIL.